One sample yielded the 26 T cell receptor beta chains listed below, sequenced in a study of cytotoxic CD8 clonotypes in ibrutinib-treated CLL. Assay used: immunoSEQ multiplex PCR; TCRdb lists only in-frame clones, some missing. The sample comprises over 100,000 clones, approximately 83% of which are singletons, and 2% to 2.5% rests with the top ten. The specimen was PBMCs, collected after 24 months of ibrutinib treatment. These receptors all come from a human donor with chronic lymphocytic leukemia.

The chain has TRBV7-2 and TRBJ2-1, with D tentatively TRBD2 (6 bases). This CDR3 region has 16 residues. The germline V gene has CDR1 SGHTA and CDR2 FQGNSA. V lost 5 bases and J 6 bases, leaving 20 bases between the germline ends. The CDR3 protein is CASSAGTAGGVNEQFF. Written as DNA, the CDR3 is TGTGCCAGCAGCGCCGGAACTGCGGGCGGGGTCAATGAGCAGTTCTTC.

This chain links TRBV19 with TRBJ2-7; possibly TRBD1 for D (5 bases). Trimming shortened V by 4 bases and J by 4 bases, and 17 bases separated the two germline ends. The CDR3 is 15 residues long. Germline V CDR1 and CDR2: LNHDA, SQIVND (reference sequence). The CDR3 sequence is CASSTLAAGIYEQYF. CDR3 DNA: TGTGCCAGTAGTACCCTCGCGGCAGGGATTTACGAGCAGTACTTC. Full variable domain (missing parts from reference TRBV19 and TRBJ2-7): DGGITQSPKYLFRKEGQNVTLSCEQNLNHDAMYWYRQDPGQGLRLIYYSQIVNDFQKGDIAEGYSVSREKKESFPLTVTSAQKNPTAFYLCASSTLAAGIYEQYFGPGTRLTVT.

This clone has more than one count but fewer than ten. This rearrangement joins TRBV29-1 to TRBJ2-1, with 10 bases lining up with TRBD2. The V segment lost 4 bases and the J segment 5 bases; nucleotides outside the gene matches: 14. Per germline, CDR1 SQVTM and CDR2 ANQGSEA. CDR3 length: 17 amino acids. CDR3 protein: CSVVLSPSGSRDNEQFF. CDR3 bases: TGCAGCGTTGTGCTAAGCCCTAGCGGGAGCCGAGACAATGAGCAGTTCTTC.

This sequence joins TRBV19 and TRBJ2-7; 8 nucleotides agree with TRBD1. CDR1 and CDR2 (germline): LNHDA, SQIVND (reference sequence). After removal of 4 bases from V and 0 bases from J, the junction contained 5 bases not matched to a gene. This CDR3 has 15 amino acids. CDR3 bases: TGTGCCAGTAGTAAATGGACAGGGAACTCCTACGAGCAGTACTTC. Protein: CASSKWTGNSYEQYF.

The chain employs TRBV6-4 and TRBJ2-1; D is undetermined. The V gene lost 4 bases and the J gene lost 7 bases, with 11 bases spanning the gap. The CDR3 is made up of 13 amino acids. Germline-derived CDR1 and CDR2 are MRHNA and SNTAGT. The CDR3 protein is CASSATLENEQFF. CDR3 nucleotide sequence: TGTGCCAGCAGTGCCACCCTGGAGAATGAGCAGTTCTTC.

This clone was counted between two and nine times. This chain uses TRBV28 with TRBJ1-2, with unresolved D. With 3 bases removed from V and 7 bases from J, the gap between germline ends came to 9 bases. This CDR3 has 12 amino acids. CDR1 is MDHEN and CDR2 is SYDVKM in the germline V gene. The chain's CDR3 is CASSFSMGGYTF. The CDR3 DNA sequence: TGTGCCAGCAGTTTCTCGATGGGTGGCTACACCTTC.

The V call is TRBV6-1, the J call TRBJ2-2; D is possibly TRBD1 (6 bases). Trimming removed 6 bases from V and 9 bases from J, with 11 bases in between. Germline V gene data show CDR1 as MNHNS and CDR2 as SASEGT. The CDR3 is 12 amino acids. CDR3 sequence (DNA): TGTGCCAGCAGCCAACAGGGAAGGGAGCTGTTTTTT. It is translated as CASSQQGRELFF.

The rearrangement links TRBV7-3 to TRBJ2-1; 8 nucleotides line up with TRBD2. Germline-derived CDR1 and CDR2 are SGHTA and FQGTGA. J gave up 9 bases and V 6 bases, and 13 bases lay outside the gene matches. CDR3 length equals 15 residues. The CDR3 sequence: CASRSGLEGYGEQFF. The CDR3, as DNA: TGTGCCAGCAGGTCGGGACTAGAGGGATATGGTGAGCAGTTCTTC. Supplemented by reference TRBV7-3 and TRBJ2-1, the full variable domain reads GAGVSQTPSNKVTEKGKYVELRCDPISGHTALYWYRQSLGQGPEFLIYFQGTGAADDSGLPNDRFFAVRPEGSVSTLKIQRTERGDSAVYLCASRSGLEGYGEQFFGPGTRLTVL.

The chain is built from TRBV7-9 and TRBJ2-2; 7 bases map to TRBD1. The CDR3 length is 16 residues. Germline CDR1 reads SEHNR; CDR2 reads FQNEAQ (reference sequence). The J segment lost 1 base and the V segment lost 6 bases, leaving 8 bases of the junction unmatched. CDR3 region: CASRYLGQLNTGELFF. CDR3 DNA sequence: TGTGCCAGCAGGTATCTGGGACAGCTGAACACCGGGGAGCTGTTTTTT.

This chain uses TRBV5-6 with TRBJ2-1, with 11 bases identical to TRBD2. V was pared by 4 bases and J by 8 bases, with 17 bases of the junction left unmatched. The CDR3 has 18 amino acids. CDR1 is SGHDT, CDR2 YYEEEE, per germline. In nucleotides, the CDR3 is TGTGCCAGCAGCCTAAAAGGAATAGCGGGAGGGCCGTCGGATGAGCAGTTCTTC. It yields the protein CASSLKGIAGGPSDEQFF. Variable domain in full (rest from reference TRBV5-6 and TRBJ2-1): DAGVTQSPTHLIKTRGQQVTLRCSPKSGHDTVSWYQQALGQGPQFIFQYYEEEERQRGNFPDRFSGHQFPNYSSELNVNALLLGDSALYLCASSLKGIAGGPSDEQFFGPGTRLTVL.

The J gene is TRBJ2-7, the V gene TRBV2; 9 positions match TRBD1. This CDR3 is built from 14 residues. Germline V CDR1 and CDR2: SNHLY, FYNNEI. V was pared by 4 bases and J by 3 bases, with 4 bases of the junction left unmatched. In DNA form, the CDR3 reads TGTGCCAGCAGTGTCGTGGGACAGGGCTACGAGCAGTACTTC. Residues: CASSVVGQGYEQYF.

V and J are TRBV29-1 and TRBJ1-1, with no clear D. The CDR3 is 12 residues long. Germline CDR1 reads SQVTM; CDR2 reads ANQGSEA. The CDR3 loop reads CLRGAQNTEAFF. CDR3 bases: TGCCTCCGGGGAGCCCAAAACACTGAAGCTTTCTTT.

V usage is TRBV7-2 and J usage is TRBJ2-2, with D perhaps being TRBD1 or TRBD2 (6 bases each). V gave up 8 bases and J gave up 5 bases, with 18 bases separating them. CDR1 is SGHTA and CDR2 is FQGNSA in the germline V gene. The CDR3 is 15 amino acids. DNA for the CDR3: TGTGCCAGCCAAGGGGGGCCCAGCAGTACCGGGGAGCTGTTTTTT. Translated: CASQGGPSSTGELFF.

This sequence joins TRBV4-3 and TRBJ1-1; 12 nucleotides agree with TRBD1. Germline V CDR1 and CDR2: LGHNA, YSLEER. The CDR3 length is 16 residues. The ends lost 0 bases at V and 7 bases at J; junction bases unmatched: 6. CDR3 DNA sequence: TGCGCCAGCAGCCAAGATAAGGGGACAGGGGGCGGTGAAGCTTTCTTT. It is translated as CASSQDKGTGGGEAFF.

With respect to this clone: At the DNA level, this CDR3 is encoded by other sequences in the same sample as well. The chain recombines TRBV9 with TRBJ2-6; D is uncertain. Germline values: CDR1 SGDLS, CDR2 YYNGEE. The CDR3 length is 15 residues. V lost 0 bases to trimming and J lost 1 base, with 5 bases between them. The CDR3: CASSVEGSGANVLTF. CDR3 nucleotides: TGTGCCAGCAGCGTAGAGGGTTCTGGGGCCAACGTCCTGACTTTC.

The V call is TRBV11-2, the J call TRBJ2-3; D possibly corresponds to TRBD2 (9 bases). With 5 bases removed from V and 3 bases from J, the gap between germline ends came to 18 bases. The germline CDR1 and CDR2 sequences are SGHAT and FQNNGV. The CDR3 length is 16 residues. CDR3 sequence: CASSQGAGGPTDTQYF. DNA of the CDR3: TGTGCCAGCAGCCAGGGGGCGGGGGGGCCAACAGATACGCAGTATTTT.

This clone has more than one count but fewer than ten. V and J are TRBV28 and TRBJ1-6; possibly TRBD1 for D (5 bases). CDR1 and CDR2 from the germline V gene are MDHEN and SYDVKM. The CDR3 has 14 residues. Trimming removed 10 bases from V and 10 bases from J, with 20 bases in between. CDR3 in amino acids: CATRPKTVPSPLHF. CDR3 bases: TGTGCCACCCGTCCGAAGACAGTCCCCTCACCCCTCCACTTT.

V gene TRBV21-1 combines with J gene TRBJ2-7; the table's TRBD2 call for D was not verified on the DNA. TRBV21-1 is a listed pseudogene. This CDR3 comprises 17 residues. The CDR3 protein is CASSKESLGKCPREQYF. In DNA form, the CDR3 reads TGTGCCAGCAGCAAAGAATCACTAGGGAAGTGTCCTCGCGAGCAGTACTTC.

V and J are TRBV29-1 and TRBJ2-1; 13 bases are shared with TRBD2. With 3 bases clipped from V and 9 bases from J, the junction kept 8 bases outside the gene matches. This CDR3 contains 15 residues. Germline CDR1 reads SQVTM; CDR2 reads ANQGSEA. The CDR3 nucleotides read TGCAGCGTTGACTCTACTAGCGGGAGGGCCAGTGAGCAGTTCTTC. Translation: CSVDSTSGRASEQFF.

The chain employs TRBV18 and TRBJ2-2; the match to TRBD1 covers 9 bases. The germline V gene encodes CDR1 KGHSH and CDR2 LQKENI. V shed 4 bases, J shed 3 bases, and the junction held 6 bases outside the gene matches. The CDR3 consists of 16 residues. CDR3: CASSLPGTGYTGELFF. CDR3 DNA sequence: TGTGCCAGCTCACTTCCCGGGACAGGGTACACCGGGGAGCTGTTTTTT.

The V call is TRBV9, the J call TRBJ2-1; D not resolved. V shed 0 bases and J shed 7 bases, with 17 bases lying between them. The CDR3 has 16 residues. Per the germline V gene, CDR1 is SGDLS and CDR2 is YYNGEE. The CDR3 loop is CASSVEGSSLVNEQFF. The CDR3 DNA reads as TGTGCCAGCAGCGTAGAGGGCAGCAGTCTAGTAAATGAGCAGTTCTTC. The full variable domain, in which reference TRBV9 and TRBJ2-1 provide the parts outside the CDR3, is DSGVTQTPKHLITATGQRVTLRCSPRSGDLSVYWYQQSLDQGLQFLIQYYNGEERAKGNILERFSAQQFPDLHSELNLSSLELGDSALYFCASSVEGSSLVNEQFFGPGTRLTVL.

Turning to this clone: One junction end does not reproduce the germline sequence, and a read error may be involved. CDR3 residues: CASSLGQGVYNEQFF. The CDR3, as DNA: TGTGCTAGCAGCTTAGGACAGGGGGTCTACAATGAGCAGTTCTTC. The rearrangement joins TRBV7-7 to TRBJ2-1; 10 nucleotides align to TRBD1. CDR1 is SSHAT, CDR2 FNYEAQ, per germline (reference sequence). The CDR3 loop spans 15 amino acids.

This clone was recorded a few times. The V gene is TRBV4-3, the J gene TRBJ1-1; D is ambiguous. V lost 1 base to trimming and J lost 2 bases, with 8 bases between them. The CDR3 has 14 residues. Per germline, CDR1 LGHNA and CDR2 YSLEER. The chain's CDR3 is CASSQGLANTEAFF. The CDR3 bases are TGCGCCAGCAGCCAAGGGCTAGCCAACACTGAAGCTTTCTTT.

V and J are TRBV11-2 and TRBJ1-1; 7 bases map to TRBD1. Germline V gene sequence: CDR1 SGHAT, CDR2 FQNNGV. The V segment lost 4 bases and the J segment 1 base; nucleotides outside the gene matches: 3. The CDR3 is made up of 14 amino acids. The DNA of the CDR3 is TGTGCCAGCAGCTGGGACAGCTCGAACACTGAAGCTTTCTTT. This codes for CASSWDSSNTEAFF.

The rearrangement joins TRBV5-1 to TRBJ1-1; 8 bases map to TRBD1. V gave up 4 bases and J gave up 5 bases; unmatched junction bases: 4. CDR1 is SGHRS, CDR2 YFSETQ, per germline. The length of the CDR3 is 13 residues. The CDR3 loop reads CASSKGQDTEAFF. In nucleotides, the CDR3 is TGCGCCAGCAGCAAGGGACAGGATACTGAAGCTTTCTTT.

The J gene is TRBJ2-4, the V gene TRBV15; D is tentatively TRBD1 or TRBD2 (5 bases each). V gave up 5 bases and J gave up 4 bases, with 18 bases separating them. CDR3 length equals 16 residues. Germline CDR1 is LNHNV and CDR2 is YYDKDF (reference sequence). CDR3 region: CATSESLGVGKNIQYF. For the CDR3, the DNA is TGTGCCACCAGCGAAAGCCTGGGGGTGGGGAAAAACATTCAGTACTTC. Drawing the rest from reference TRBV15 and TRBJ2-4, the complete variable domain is DAMVIQNPRYQVTQFGKPVTLSCSQTLNHNVMYWYQQKSSQAPKLLFHYYDKDFNNEADTPDNFQSRRPNTSFCFLDIRSPGLGDTAMYLCATSESLGVGKNIQYFGAGTRLSVL.